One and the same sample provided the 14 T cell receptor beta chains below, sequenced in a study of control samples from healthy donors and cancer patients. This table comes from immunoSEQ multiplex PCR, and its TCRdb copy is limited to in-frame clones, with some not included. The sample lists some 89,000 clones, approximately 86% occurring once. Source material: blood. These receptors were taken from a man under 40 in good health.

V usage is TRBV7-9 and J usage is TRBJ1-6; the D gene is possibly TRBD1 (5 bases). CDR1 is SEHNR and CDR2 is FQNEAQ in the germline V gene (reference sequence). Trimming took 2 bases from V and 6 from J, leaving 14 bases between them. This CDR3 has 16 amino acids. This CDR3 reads CASSLRGITPNSPLHF. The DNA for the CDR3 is TGTGCCAGCAGCTTACGGGGGATAACTCCTAATTCACCCCTCCACTTT.

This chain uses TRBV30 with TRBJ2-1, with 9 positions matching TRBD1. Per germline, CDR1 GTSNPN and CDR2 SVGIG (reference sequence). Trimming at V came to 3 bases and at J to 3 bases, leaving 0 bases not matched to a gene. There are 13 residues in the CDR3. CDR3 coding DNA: TGTGCCTGGAGGGACAGGGGCTACAATGAGCAGTTCTTC. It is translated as CAWRDRGYNEQFF.

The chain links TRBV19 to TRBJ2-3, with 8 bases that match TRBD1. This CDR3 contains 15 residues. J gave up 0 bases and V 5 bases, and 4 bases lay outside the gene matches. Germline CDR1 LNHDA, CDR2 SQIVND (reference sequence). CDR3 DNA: TGTGCCAGTAGTCGCCGGGACAGGAGCACAGATACGCAGTATTTT. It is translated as CASSRRDRSTDTQYF.

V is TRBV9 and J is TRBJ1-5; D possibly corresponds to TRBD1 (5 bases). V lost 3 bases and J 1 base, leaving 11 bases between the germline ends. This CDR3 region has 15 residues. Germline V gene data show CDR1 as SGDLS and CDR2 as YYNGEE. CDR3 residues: CASSADGGSNQPQHF. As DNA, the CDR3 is TGTGCCAGCAGCGCGGACGGGGGGAGCAATCAGCCCCAGCATTTT.

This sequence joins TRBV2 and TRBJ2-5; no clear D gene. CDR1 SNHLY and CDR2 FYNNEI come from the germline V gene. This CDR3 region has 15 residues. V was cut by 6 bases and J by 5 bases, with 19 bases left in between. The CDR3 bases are TGTGCCAGCAGCGCCTCACGAACCCCCCCCGAGACCCAGTACTTC. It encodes CASSASRTPPETQYF.

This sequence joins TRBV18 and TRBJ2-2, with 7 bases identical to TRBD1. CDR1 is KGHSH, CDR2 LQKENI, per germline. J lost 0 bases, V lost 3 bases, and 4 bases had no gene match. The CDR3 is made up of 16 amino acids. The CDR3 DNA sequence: TGTGCCAGCTCACCCTGGGACAGTTCGAACACCGGGGAGCTGTTTTTT. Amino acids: CASSPWDSSNTGELFF. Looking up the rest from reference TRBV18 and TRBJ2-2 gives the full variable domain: NAGVMQNPRHLVRRRGQEARLRCSPMKGHSHVYWYRQLPEEGLKFMVYLQKENIIDESGMPKERFSAEFPKEGPSILRIQQVVRGDSAAYFCASSPWDSSNTGELFFGEGSRLTVL.

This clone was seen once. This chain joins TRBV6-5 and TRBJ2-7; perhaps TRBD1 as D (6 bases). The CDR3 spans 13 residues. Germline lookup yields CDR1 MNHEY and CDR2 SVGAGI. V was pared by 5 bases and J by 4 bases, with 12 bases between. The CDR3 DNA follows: TGTGCCAGCAGTCTAGAGGGGACATACGAGCAGTACGTC. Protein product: CASSLEGTYEQYV.

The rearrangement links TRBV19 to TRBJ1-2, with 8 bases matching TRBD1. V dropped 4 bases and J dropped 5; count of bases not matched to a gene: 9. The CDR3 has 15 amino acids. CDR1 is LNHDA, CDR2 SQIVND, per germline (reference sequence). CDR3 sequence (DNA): TGTGCCAGTAGTACGATAGGACAGGGTTCGTATGGCTACACCTTC. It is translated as CASSTIGQGSYGYTF.

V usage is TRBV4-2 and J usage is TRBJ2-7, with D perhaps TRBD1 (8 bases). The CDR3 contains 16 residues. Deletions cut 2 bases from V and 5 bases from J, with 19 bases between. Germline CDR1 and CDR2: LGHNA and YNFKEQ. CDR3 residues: CASSQPAGQGGHEQYF. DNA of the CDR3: TGTGCCAGCAGCCAACCAGCAGGACAGGGAGGGCACGAGCAGTACTTC.

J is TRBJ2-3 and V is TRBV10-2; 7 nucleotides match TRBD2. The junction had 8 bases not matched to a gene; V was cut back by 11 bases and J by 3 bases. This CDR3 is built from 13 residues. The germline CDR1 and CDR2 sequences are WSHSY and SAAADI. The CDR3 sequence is CACSWGGTDTQYF. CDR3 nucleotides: TGCGCCTGTTCTTGGGGGGGGACAGATACGCAGTATTTT.

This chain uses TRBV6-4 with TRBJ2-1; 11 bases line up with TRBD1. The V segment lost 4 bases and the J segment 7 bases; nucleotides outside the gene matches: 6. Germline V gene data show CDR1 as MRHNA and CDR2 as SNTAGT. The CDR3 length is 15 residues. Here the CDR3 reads CASSAFRDRGNEQFF. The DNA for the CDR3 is TGTGCCAGCAGTGCCTTTCGGGACAGGGGGAATGAGCAGTTCTTC.

The CDR3 bases are TGCGCCAGCAGCTTGGCGGACAGGGACACAGATACGCAGTATTTT. Translating it yields CASSLADRDTDTQYF. The V and J genes are TRBV5-1 and TRBJ2-3, with 8 bases identical to TRBD1. Germline CDR1 is SGHRS and CDR2 is YFSETQ. The CDR3 runs to 15 residues. Trimming cost V 0 bases and J 2 bases; bases outside gene matches: 2. The complete variable domain, with remaining parts taken from reference TRBV5-1 and TRBJ2-3, reads KAGVTQTPRYLIKTRGQQVTLSCSPISGHRSVSWYQQTPGQGLQFLFEYFSETQRNKGNFPGRFSGRQFSNSRSEMNVSTLELGDSALYLCASSLADRDTDTQYFGPGTRLTVL.

The CDR3 DNA sequence: TGTGCCAGCAGCCGAACCACAGGGGCTGGAAACACCATATATTTT. This translates into CASSRTTGAGNTIYF. This sequence joins TRBV5-4 and TRBJ1-3; 7 nucleotides match TRBD1. Germline CDR1 is SGHNT and CDR2 is YYREEE (reference sequence). This CDR3 has 15 residues. V was pared by 4 bases and J by 2 bases, with 6 bases of the junction left unmatched.

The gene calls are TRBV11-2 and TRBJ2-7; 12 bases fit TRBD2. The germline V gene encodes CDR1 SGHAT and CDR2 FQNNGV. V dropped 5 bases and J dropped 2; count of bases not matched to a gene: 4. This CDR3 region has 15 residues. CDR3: CASSPSGGGPYEQYF. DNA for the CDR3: TGTGCCAGCAGCCCTAGCGGGGGGGGCCCCTACGAGCAGTACTTC.